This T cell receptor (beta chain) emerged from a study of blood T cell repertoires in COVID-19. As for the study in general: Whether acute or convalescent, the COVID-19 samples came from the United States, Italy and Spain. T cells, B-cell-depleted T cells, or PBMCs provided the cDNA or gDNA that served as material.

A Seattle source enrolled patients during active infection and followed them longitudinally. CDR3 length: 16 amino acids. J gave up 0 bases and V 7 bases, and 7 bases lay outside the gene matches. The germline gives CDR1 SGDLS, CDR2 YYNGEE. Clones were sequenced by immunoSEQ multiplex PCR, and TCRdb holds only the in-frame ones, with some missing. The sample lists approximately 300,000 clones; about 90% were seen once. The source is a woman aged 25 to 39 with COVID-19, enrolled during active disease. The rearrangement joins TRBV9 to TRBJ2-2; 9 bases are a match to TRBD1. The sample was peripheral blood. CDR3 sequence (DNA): TGTGCCAGCTCCCGGGGGGACAGGGCGAACACCGGGGAGCTGTTTTTT. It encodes CASSRGDRANTGELFF.